Presented here are 21 T cell receptor beta chains from one specimen sequenced in a study of blood T cell repertoires in COVID-19. Measured with immunoSEQ multiplex PCR; TCRdb has only the in-frame clones, and not every one. The sample has around 250,000 clones; 70% to 90% are singletons. Sequenced sample: peripheral blood. These receptors originate from a human donor in a cohort sampled during active COVID-19.

The rearrangement uses TRBV7-9 and TRBJ2-5; D perhaps matches TRBD2 (5 bases). CDR1 and CDR2 from the germline V gene are SEHNR and FQNEAQ (reference sequence). The CDR3 runs to 15 residues. Deletions cut 3 bases from V and 5 bases from J, with 16 bases between. CDR3 coding DNA: TGTGCCAGCAGCTTCGACGGGATGGGCGACGAGACCCAGTACTTC. This sequence encodes CASSFDGMGDETQYF.

The chain combines TRBV19 with TRBJ1-4, with 9 nucleotides matching TRBD1. J was trimmed by 1 base and V by 7 bases; bases with no gene match: 10. CDR1 is LNHDA, CDR2 SQIVND, per germline (reference sequence). The CDR3 is 17 amino acids. This chain's CDR3 is CASTRRDREITNEKLFF. The CDR3 DNA is TGTGCCAGTACGAGGAGGGACAGGGAGATAACTAATGAAAAACTGTTTTTT.

The rearrangement joins TRBV18 to TRBJ1-1; TRBD1 aligns across 7 bases. Germline V lookup: CDR1 KGHSH, CDR2 LQKENI. This CDR3 has 17 residues. With V trimmed by 3 bases and J by 1 base, 11 bases remained unmatched. CDR3 sequence reads: CASSPAGGPFSNTEAFF. The CDR3 DNA reads as TGTGCCAGCTCACCGGCAGGGGGACCTTTTTCGAACACTGAAGCTTTCTTT.

The chain joins TRBV28 to TRBJ1-1; no definite D call. Trimming removed 1 base at V and 1 base at J, with 19 bases between. The V gene's germline CDR1 is MDHEN and CDR2 SYDVKM. The CDR3 length is 18 residues. DNA of the CDR3: TGTGCCAGCAGTTTATTTTCTTTTCGTGGGCCAGCGAACACTGAAGCTTTCTTT. Translation: CASSLFSFRGPANTEAFF. Together with reference TRBV28 and TRBJ1-1, the CDR3 gives the full variable domain: DVKVTQSSRYLVKRTGEKVFLECVQDMDHENMFWYRQDPGLGLRLIYFSYDVKMKEKGDIPEGYSVSREKKERFSLILESASTNQTSMYLCASSLFSFRGPANTEAFFGQGTRLTVV.

The chain employs TRBV7-9 and TRBJ1-2; 10 bases match TRBD1. The CDR3 consists of 15 residues. The germline V gene encodes CDR1 SEHNR and CDR2 FQNEAQ (reference sequence). Trimming removed 5 bases from V and 3 bases from J; junction bases left unmatched: 6. CDR3 loop: CASSLRTGGDYGYTF. The CDR3, as DNA: TGTGCCAGCAGCCTTCGGACAGGGGGGGACTATGGCTACACCTTC.

The chain uses TRBV28 and TRBJ2-7, with TRBD2 matching 13 bases. Trimming at V came to 6 bases and at J to 3 bases, leaving 5 bases not matched to a gene. This CDR3 has 15 amino acids. In germline, CDR1 is MDHEN, CDR2 SYDVKM. In DNA, the CDR3 is TGTGCCAGCAGCACACTAGCGGGAGGGTACTACGAGCAGTACTTC. Translated, it gives CASSTLAGGYYEQYF.

The chain uses TRBV6-5 and TRBJ1-1, with 9 nucleotides matching TRBD1. Germline lookup yields CDR1 MNHEY and CDR2 SVGAGI. V was pared by 5 bases and J by 1 base, with 5 bases of the junction left unmatched. CDR3 length: 15 residues. CDR3 sequence: CASSPQGAGNTEAFF. As DNA, the CDR3 is TGTGCCAGCAGTCCACAGGGGGCCGGGAACACTGAAGCTTTCTTT.

This clone occurred a few times. V usage is TRBV11-3 and J usage is TRBJ2-1; 8 bases agree with TRBD1. With 2 bases clipped from V and 5 bases from J, the junction kept 5 bases outside the gene matches. This CDR3 comprises 15 residues. CDR1 SGHNT and CDR2 YENEEA come from the germline V gene. CDR3 loop: CASSLSGTGHNEQFF. CDR3 coding DNA: TGTGCCAGCAGCTTATCCGGGACAGGCCACAATGAGCAGTTCTTC.

V and J are TRBV9 and TRBJ1-1; TRBD1 is a possible D gene (6 bases). Germline lookup yields CDR1 SGDLS and CDR2 YYNGEE. The CDR3 covers 14 residues. V was clipped by 0 bases and J by 6 bases, with 12 bases between them. DNA of the CDR3: TGTGCCAGCAGCGTAGCGGTGAACAGGGCTGAAGCTTTCTTT. Its translation is CASSVAVNRAEAFF.

The chain carries TRBV19 and TRBJ1-1; TRBD1 agrees at 7 bases. Germline CDR1 and CDR2: LNHDA and SQIVND (reference sequence). The CDR3 is 15 residues long. Losses at the gene ends were 7 bases for V and 1 base for J; bases not matched to a gene: 9. CDR3 sequence: CASTSLDRTNTEAFF. CDR3 bases: TGTGCCAGTACCTCATTGGACAGGACGAACACTGAAGCTTTCTTT.

The rearrangement joins TRBV10-3 to TRBJ2-2, with 11 positions matching TRBD1. Germline-derived CDR1 and CDR2 are ENHRY and SYGVKD. The ends lost 11 bases at V and 7 bases at J; junction bases unmatched: 12. The CDR3 consists of 15 residues. The CDR3 here is CAVRDGQGALGELFF. CDR3 DNA sequence: TGTGCCGTTCGGGATGGACAGGGGGCTCTCGGGGAGCTGTTTTTT.

The chain couples TRBV4-2 to TRBJ2-7; D is unresolved. The germline V gene encodes CDR1 LGHNA and CDR2 YNFKEQ. This CDR3 is 17 amino acids long. Trimming stripped 0 bases from V and 2 bases from J, with 17 bases between. Written as DNA, the CDR3 is TGTGCCAGCAGCCAAGATCTCGCCAGCGAAATGACCTACGAGCAGTACTTC. As protein: CASSQDLASEMTYEQYF.

V and J are TRBV6-5 and TRBJ1-2; 10 bases agree with TRBD1. The CDR3 loop spans 14 amino acids. Unmatched junction bases numbered 4, after V lost 6 bases and J lost 3 bases. In germline, CDR1 is MNHEY, CDR2 SVGAGI. The CDR3 is CASRFGTGDYGYTF. The DNA for the CDR3 is TGTGCCAGCAGATTCGGGACAGGGGACTATGGCTACACCTTC.

Here the CDR3 DNA reads TGTGCCAGTAGTGGGACAGGGGGAACCTCCGAGCAGTACTTC. Residues: CASSGTGGTSEQYF. V and J are TRBV19 and TRBJ2-7; 11 bases agree with TRBD1. The junction had 6 bases not matched to a gene; V was cut back by 5 bases and J by 6 bases. The CDR3 is 14 amino acids. Germline CDR1 is LNHDA and CDR2 is SQIVND (reference sequence).

A few counts support this clone. This sequence joins TRBV5-4 and TRBJ2-3, with TRBD2 identical over 7 bases. V lost 3 bases and J lost 6; bases outside the gene matches: 4. This CDR3 spans 13 amino acids. Germline V lookup: CDR1 SGHNT, CDR2 YYREEE (reference sequence). The DNA for the CDR3 is TGTGCCAGCAGCTCTACACTAGCGGATACGCAGTATTTT. Residues: CASSSTLADTQYF.

The rearrangement uses TRBV11-2 and TRBJ2-7; 9 nucleotides line up with TRBD2. CDR1 is SGHAT and CDR2 is FQNNGV in the germline V gene. The CDR3 loop spans 17 amino acids. V lost 2 bases to trimming and J lost 3 bases; unmatched junction nucleotides: 11. The CDR3: CASSLSRAGGLRYEQYF. CDR3 nucleotides: TGTGCCAGCAGCTTATCGAGGGCGGGGGGGCTTCGCTACGAGCAGTACTTC. The entire variable domain, with the rest obtained from reference TRBV11-2 and TRBJ2-7, is as follows: EAGVAQSPRYKIIEKRQSVAFWCNPISGHATLYWYQQILGQGPKLLIQFQNNGVVDDSQLPKDRFSAERLKGVDSTLKIQPAKLEDSAVYLCASSLSRAGGLRYEQYFGPGTRLTVT.

The CDR3 sequence: CASSPAMAEKLFF. The CDR3 DNA follows: TGTGCCAGCAGTCCTGCCATGGCTGAAAAACTGTTTTTT. The genes are TRBV28 and TRBJ1-4; D not certain. Germline lookup yields CDR1 MDHEN and CDR2 SYDVKM. V dropped 5 bases and J dropped 7 bases, with 11 bases sitting between them. This CDR3 has 13 amino acids.

The gene calls are TRBV14 and TRBJ1-2; 9 nucleotides agree with TRBD1. CDR1 is SGHDN, CDR2 FVKESK, per germline. The J segment lost 2 bases and the V segment lost 6 bases, leaving 10 bases of the junction unmatched. This CDR3 is built from 16 residues. CDR3 residues: CASRVHRGPSNYGYTF. The CDR3 DNA follows: TGTGCCAGCAGGGTACACAGGGGGCCTTCAAACTATGGCTACACCTTC.

In this sample, this clone turned up a few times. The chain is built from TRBV9 and TRBJ2-7; 7 bases fit TRBD2. The junction had 9 bases not matched to a gene; V was cut back by 0 bases and J by 6 bases. CDR3 size: 15 residues. Germline V gene data show CDR1 as SGDLS and CDR2 as YYNGEE. The chain's CDR3 is CASSVGGGSTGEQYF. CDR3 DNA sequence: TGTGCCAGCAGCGTAGGAGGCGGGAGTACAGGCGAGCAGTACTTC.

The chain combines TRBV7-8 with TRBJ2-7; 14 bases match TRBD2. V shed 1 base, J shed 2 bases, and the junction held 4 bases outside the gene matches. The CDR3 is made up of 17 amino acids. Looked up from germline, CDR1 is SGHVS and CDR2 is FQNEAQ. In DNA form, the CDR3 reads TGTGCCAGCAGCTTAGGGGGACTAGCGGGGGCTCCCTACGAGCAGTACTTC. Translating gives CASSLGGLAGAPYEQYF. The variable domain in full, with the rest retrieved from reference TRBV7-8 and TRBJ2-7, is GAGVSQSPRYKVAKRGQDVALRCDPISGHVSLFWYQQALGQGPEFLTYFQNEAQLDKSGLPSDRFFAERPEGSVSTLKIQRTQQEDSAVYLCASSLGGLAGAPYEQYFGPGTRLTVT.

A single count supports this clone. J is TRBJ2-7 and V is TRBV4-1, with a possible D match to TRBD1 (6 bases). Germline lookup yields CDR1 MGHRA and CDR2 YSYEKL. Deletions cut 1 base from V and 5 bases from J, with 15 bases between. The CDR3 covers 15 residues. The CDR3 region is CASSQGIQGRNEQYF. CDR3 nucleotides: TGCGCCAGCAGCCAAGGGATACAGGGACGCAACGAGCAGTACTTC.